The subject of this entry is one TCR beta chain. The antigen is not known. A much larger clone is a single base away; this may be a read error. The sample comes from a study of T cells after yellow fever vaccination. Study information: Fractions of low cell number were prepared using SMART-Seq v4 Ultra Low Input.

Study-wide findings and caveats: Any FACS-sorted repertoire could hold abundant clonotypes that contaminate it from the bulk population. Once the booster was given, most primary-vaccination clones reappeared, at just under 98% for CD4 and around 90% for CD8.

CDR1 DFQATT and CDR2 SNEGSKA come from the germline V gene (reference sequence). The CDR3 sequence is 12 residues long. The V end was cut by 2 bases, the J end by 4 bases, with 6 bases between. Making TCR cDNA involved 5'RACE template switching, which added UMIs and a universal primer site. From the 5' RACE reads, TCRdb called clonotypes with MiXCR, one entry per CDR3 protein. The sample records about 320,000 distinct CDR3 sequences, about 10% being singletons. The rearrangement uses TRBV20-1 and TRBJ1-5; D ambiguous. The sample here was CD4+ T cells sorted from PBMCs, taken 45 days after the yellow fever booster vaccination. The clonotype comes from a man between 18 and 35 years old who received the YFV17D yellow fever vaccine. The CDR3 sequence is CSARSGNQPQHF. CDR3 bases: TGCAGTGCTAGATCGGGGAATCAGCCCCAGCATTTT.